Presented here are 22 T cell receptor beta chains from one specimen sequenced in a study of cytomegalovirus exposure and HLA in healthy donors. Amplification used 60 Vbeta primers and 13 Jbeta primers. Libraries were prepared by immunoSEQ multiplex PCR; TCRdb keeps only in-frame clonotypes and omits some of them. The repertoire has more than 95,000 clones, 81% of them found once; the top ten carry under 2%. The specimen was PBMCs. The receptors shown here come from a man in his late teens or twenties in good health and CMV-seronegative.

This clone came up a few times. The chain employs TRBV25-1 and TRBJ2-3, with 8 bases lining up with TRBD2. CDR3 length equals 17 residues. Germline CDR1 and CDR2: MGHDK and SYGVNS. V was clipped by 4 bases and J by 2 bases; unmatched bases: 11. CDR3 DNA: TGTGCCAGCAGTGCCCCCCTCGGACTAGCCTTCACAGATACGCAGTATTTT. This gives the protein CASSAPLGLAFTDTQYF.

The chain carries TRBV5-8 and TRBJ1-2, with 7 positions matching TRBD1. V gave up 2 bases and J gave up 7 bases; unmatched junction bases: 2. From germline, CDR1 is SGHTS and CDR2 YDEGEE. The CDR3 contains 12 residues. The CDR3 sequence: CASSFRQGGYTF. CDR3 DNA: TGTGCCAGCAGCTTTAGACAGGGTGGCTACACCTTC.

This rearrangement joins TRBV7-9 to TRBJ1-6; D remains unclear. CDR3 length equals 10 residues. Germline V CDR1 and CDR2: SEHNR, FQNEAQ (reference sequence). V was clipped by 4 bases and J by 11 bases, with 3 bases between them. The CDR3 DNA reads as TGTGCCAGCAGCTCGGCACCCCTCCACTTT. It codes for CASSSAPLHF.

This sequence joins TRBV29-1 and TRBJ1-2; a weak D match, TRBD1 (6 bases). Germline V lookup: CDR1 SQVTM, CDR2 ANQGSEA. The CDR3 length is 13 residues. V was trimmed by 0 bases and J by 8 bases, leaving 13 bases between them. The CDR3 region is CSVEELKRGGYTF. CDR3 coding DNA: TGCAGCGTTGAAGAACTTAAAAGGGGGGGCTACACCTTC.

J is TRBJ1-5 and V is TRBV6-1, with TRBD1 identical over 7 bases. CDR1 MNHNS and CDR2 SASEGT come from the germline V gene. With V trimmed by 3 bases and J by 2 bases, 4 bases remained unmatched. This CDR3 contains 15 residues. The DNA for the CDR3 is TGTGCCAGCAGTGATATAACAGGGGGCAATCAGCCCCAGCATTTT. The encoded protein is CASSDITGGNQPQHF.

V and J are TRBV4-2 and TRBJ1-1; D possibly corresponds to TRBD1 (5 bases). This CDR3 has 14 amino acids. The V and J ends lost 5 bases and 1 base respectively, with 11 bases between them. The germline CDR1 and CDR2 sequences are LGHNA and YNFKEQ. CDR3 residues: CASSLGRENTEAFF. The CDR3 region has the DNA TGTGCCAGCAGCTTGGGCAGGGAGAACACTGAAGCTTTCTTT.

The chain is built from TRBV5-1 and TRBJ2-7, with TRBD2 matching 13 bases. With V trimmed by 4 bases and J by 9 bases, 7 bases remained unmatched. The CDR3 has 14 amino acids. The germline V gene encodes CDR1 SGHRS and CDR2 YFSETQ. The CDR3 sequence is CASSRGLAGVGQYF. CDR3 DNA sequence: TGCGCCAGCAGCCGCGGACTAGCGGGGGTCGGGCAGTACTTC.

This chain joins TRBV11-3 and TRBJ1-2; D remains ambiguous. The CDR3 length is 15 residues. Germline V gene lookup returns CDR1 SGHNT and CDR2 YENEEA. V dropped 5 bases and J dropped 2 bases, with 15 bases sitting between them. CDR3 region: CASSRRGPLNYGYTF. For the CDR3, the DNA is TGTGCCAGCAGCCGCCGCGGCCCCTTGAACTATGGCTACACCTTC.

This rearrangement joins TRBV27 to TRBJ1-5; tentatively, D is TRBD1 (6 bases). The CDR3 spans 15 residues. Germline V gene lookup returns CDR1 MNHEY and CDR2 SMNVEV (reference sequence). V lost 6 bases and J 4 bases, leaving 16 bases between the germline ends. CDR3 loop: CASSQDSLPNQPQHF. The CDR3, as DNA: TGTGCCAGCAGCCAGGACAGCCTACCAAATCAGCCCCAGCATTTT.

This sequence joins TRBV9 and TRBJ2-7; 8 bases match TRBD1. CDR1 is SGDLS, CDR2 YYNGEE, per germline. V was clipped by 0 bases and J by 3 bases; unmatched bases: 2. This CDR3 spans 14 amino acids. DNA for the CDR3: TGTGCCAGCAGCGTAGAGGACAGGGACTACGAGCAGTACTTC. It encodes CASSVEDRDYEQYF.

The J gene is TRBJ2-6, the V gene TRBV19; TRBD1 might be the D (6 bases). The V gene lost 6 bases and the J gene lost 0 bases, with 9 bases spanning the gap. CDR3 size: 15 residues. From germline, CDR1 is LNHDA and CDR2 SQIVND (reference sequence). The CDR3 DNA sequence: TGTGCCAGTAGCCAGGGGAGCTCTGGGGCCAACGTCCTGACTTTC. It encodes CASSQGSSGANVLTF.

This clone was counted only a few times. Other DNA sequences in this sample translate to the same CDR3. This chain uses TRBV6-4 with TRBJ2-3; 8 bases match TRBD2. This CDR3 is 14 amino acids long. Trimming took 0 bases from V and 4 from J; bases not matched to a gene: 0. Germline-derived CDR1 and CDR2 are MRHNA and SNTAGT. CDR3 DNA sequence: TGTGCCAGCAGTGACTCCGGGGGGGCAGATACGCAGTATTTT. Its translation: CASSDSGGADTQYF.

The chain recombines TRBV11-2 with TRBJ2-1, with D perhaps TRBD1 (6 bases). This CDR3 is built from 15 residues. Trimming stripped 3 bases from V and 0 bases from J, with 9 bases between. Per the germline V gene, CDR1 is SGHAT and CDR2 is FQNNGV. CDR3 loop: CASSFTGSSYNEQFF. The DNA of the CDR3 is TGTGCCAGCAGCTTCACAGGGAGCTCCTACAATGAGCAGTTCTTC.

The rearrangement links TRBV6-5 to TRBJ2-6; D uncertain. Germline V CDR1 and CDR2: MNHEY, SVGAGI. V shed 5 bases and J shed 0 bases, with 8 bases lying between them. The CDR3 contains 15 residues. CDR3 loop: CASSADRSGANVLTF. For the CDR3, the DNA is TGTGCCAGCAGTGCGGATCGCTCTGGGGCCAACGTCCTGACTTTC.

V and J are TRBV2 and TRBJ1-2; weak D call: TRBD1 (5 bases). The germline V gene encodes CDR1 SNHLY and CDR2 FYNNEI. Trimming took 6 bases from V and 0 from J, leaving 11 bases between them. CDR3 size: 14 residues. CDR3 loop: CASRPRVSNYGYTF. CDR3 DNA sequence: TGTGCCAGCAGACCCAGGGTTTCTAACTATGGCTACACCTTC. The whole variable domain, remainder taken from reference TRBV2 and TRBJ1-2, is EPEVTQTPSHQVTQMGQEVILRCVPISNHLYFYWYRQILGQKVEFLVSFYNNEISEKSEIFDDQFSVERPDGSNFTLKIRSTKLEDSAMYFCASRPRVSNYGYTFGSGTRLTVV.

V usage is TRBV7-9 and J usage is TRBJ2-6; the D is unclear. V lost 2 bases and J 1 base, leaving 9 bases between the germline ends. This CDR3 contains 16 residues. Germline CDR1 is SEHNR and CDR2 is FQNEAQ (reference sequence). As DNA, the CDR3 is TGTGCCAGCAGCTTAATAACGGGTTCTGGGGCCAACGTCCTGACTTTC. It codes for CASSLITGSGANVLTF.

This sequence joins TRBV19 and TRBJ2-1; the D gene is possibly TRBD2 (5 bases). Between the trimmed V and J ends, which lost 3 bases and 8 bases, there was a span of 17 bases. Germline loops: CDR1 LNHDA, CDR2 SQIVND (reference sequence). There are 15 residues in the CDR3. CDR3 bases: TGTGCCAGTAGTATGATTGGGCAGTCCGGGGATGAGCAGTTCTTC. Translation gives CASSMIGQSGDEQFF. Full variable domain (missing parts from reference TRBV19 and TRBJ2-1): DGGITQSPKYLFRKEGQNVTLSCEQNLNHDAMYWYRQDPGQGLRLIYYSQIVNDFQKGDIAEGYSVSREKKESFPLTVTSAQKNPTAFYLCASSMIGQSGDEQFFGPGTRLTVL.

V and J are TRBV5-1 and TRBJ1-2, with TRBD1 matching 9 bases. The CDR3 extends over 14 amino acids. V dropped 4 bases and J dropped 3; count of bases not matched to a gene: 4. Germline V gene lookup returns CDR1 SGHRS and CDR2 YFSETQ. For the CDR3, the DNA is TGCGCCAGCAGCCCCGGGGACAGGGACTATGGCTACACCTTC. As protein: CASSPGDRDYGYTF.

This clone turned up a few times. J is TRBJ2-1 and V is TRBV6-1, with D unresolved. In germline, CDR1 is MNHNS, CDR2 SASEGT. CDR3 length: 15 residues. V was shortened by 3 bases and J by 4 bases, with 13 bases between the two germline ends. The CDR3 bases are TGTGCCAGCAGTGAGTGGTCGTCGGTTTACAATGAGCAGTTCTTC. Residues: CASSEWSSVYNEQFF.

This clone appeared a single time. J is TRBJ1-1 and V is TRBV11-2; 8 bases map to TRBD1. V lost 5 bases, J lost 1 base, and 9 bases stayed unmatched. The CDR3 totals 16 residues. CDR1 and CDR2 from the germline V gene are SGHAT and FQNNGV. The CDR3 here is CASSPGDRPENTEAFF. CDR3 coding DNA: TGTGCCAGCAGCCCCGGGGACAGGCCTGAGAACACTGAAGCTTTCTTT.

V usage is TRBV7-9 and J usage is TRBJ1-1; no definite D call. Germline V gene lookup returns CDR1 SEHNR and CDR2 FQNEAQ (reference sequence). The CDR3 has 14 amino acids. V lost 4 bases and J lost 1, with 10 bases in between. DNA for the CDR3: TGTGCCAGCAGCTGGCCAAAACCGAACACTGAAGCTTTCTTT. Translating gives CASSWPKPNTEAFF.

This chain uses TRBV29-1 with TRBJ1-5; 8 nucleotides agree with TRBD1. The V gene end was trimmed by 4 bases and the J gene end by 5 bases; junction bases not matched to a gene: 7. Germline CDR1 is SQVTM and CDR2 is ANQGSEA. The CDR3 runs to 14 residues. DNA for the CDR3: TGCAGCGTTGGGACAGGGTCTTTGGATCAGCCCCAGCATTTT. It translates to CSVGTGSLDQPQHF.